One T cell receptor (beta chain) is described in this entry. The data were obtained in a study of blood T cell repertoires in COVID-19. Study information: Donors in the United States, Italy and Spain gave samples during acute or convalescent COVID-19. T cells, B-cell-depleted T cells, or PBMCs supplied cDNA or gDNA.

Trimming took off 5 bases at V and 2 bases at J, with 9 bases between the two ends. Per germline, CDR1 MNHEY and CDR2 SMNVEV (reference sequence). The CDR3 totals 13 residues. Authors' data handling: Reference gene primer amplification gave estimated nucleated cell counts. Sequenced by immunoSEQ multiplex PCR; TCRdb stores in-frame clones only, minus some. V and J calls and clone size are copied from that table; D and trimming were computed from the DNA. The sample includes about 81,000 clones, roughly 91% of them seen just once. This chain links TRBV27 with TRBJ1-1; no clear D gene. The material sequenced was peripheral blood. The sequence came from a woman aged 45-59 years in a cohort sampled during active COVID-19. CDR3 protein: CASSPQANTEAFF. The CDR3 DNA reads TGTGCCAGCAGTCCCCAGGCAAACACTGAAGCTTTCTTT.